This TCR beta chain was retrieved from a study of blood T cell repertoires in COVID-19. The protocol was immunoSEQ multiplex PCR, while the TCRdb copy is restricted to in-frame clones and leaves out a portion. Here the sample spans around 240,000 clones, approximately 83% being singletons. The germline CDR1 and CDR2 sequences are LGHDT and YNNKEL (reference sequence). This CDR3 is built from 16 residues. V lost 6 bases and J lost 2; bases outside the gene matches: 8. The sequence came from a woman aged 45 to 65 who had recovered from COVID-19. The J gene is TRBJ1-5, the V gene TRBV3-1 (or the pseudogene TRBV3-2); 9 bases agree with TRBD1. What was sequenced was PBMCs or T cells enriched from blood (not recorded which). The CDR3 nucleotides read TGTGCCAGCAGTAAGACAGGGGGTGGTGGCAATCAGCCCCAGCATTTT. It encodes CASSKTGGGGNQPQHF.